This passage covers 7 T cell receptor beta chains from one sample sequenced in a study of blood T cell repertoires in COVID-19. TCRdb's table, derived via immunoSEQ multiplex PCR, lists solely in-frame clones and lacks some. This sample carries some 90,000 clones, 86% of them seen once, and the ten largest clones take 1% to 1.5%. Sample: peripheral blood. The source of these receptors is a man of 80 years or more with active or convalescent COVID-19.

This clone was seen just once. This chain links TRBV5-1 with TRBJ1-3, with D possibly being TRBD1 (6 bases). The CDR3 contains 16 residues. Germline V gives CDR1 SGHRS, CDR2 YFSETQ. Trimming removed 0 bases from V and 0 bases from J, with 10 bases in between. The CDR3 bases are TGCGCCAGCAGCTTGGGACAGGCAGACTCTGGAAACACCATATATTTT. Its translation is CASSLGQADSGNTIYF.

A single count supports this clone. The chain links TRBV2 to TRBJ2-1; D not resolved. V dropped 5 bases and J dropped 4 bases, with 3 bases sitting between them. CDR3 length: 11 amino acids. Germline values: CDR1 SNHLY, CDR2 FYNNEI. The CDR3 DNA follows: TGTGCCAGCAGTTATTACAATGAGCAGTTCTTC. This gives the protein CASSYYNEQFF. Full variable domain (remainder filled in from reference TRBV2 and TRBJ2-1): EPEVTQTPSHQVTQMGQEVILRCVPISNHLYFYWYRQILGQKVEFLVSFYNNEISEKSEIFDDQFSVERPDGSNFTLKIRSTKLEDSAMYFCASSYYNEQFFGPGTRLTVL.

The chain employs TRBV28 and TRBJ2-2; 8 nucleotides match TRBD1. Looked up from germline, CDR1 is MDHEN and CDR2 is SYDVKM. There are 15 residues in the CDR3. J was trimmed by 3 bases and V by 5 bases; bases with no gene match: 5. The CDR3 spells CASSADRADTGELFF. The CDR3, as DNA: TGTGCCAGCAGTGCGGACAGGGCCGACACCGGGGAGCTGTTTTTT.

The V and J genes are TRBV28 and TRBJ1-1; D remains ambiguous. Looked up from germline, CDR1 is MDHEN and CDR2 is SYDVKM. The ends were cut back, 7 bases at V and 2 bases at J, with 5 bases in the middle. The CDR3 consists of 11 residues. As DNA, the CDR3 is TGTGCCAGCAAGCATAACACTGAAGCTTTCTTT. Protein product: CASKHNTEAFF.

This chain links TRBV25-1 with TRBJ1-1, with TRBD1 identical over 9 bases. CDR1 is MGHDK, CDR2 SYGVNS, per germline. The V and J ends lost 3 bases and 8 bases, in that order; junction bases with no gene match: 10. This CDR3 is 15 amino acids long. The CDR3 DNA follows: TGTGCCAGCAGTGACCAGGGACAGGGAATGCGAGAAGCTTTCTTT. Protein: CASSDQGQGMREAFF.

The chain joins TRBV7-2 to TRBJ1-3, with a weak D call TRBD1 (6 bases). The germline V and J ends were trimmed by 1 base and 6 bases, with 16 bases remaining between them. The CDR3 consists of 16 residues. The germline CDR1 and CDR2 sequences are SGHTA and FQGNSA. The CDR3 DNA reads as TGTGCCAGCAGCTTAGTTGGCAGGGGAAGCCCAAACACCATATATTTT. Protein product: CASSLVGRGSPNTIYF.

The chain links TRBV4-3 to TRBJ2-1; TRBD2 matches 7 bases. This CDR3 region has 17 residues. With 0 bases clipped from V and 4 bases from J, the junction kept 9 bases outside the gene matches. Germline V gene sequence: CDR1 LGHNA, CDR2 YSLEER. The CDR3, as DNA: TGCGCCAGCAGCCAAGATTTCAGGACTAGAGGATACAATGAGCAGTTCTTC. Amino acid sequence: CASSQDFRTRGYNEQFF.